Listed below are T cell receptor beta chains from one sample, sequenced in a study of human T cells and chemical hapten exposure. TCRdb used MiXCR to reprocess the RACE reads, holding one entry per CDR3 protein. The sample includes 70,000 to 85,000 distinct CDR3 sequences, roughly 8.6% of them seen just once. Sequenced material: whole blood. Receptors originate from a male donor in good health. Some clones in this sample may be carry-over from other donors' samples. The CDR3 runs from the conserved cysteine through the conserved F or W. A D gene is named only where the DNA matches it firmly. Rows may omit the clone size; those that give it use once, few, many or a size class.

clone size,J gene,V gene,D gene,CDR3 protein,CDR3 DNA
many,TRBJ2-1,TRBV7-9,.,CASSPVGLDEQFF,TGTGCCAGCAGCCCCGTTGGGTTGGATGAGCAGTTCTTC
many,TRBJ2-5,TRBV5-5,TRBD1,CASSLTGGPETQYF,TGTGCCAGCAGCTTAACAGGGGGCCCAGAGACCCAGTACTTC
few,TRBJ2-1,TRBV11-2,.,CASSSPAGGIIYNEQFF,TGTGCCAGCAGCTCGCCTGCTGGCGGGATCATCTACAATGAGCAGTTCTTC
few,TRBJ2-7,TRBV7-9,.,CASSLGGSKHSYEQYF,TGTGCCAGCAGCTTAGGGGGCTCGAAACACTCCTACGAGCAGTACTTC
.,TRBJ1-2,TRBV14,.,CASSQDSQVNYGYTF,TGTGCCAGCAGCCAAGATTCCCAAGTGAACTATGGCTACACCTTC
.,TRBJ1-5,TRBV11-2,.,CASSLVGDDQPQHF,TGTGCCAGCAGCTTAGTCGGGGACGATCAGCCCCAGCATTTT
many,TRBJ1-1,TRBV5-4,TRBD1,CASSLRQGLATEAFF,TGTGCCAGCAGCCTCCGACAGGGACTCGCCACTGAAGCTTTCTTT
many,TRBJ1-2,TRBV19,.,CASSIVAMGTAGDGYTF,TGTGCCAGTAGTATAGTCGCCATGGGGACGGCCGGGGATGGCTACACCTTC
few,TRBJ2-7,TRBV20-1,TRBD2,CSARDPGLAGAYEQYF,TGCAGTGCTAGAGACCCTGGACTAGCGGGGGCCTACGAGCAGTACTTC
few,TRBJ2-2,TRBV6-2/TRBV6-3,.,CASSSSSDGNTGELFF,TGTGCCAGCAGTTCATCCTCGGACGGGAACACCGGGGAGCTGTTTTTT
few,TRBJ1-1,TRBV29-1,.,CSQSSLTTEAFF,TGCAGCCAAAGTTCCCTGACCACTGAAGCTTTCTTT
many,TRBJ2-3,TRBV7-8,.,CASSPGTSLGTDTQYF,TGTGCCAGCAGCCCGGGGACTTCACTGGGCACAGATACGCAGTATTTT
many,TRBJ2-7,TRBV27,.,CASSRGMVYEQYF,TGTGCCAGCAGTCGCGGGATGGTCTACGAGCAGTACTTC
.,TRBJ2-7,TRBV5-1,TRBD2,CASNAISGSTHEQYF,TGCGCCAGCAACGCGATTAGCGGGAGTACTCACGAGCAGTACTTC
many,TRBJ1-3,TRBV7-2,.,CASSGGAGRDTIYF,TGTGCCAGCAGCGGAGGTGCAGGGAGGGACACCATATATTTT
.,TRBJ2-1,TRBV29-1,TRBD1,CSYRGRSYNEQIF,TGCAGTTACAGGGGTAGGTCCTACAATGAGCAGATCTTC
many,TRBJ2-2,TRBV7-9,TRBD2,CASSVTSGTSSNTGELFF,TGTGCCAGCAGCGTAACCTCCGGGACTAGCTCGAACACCGGGGAGCTGTTTTTT
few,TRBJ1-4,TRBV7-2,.,CASSLSTWQVPVELFF,TGTGCCAGCAGCTTAAGCACCTGGCAGGTCCCAGTTGAACTGTTTTTT
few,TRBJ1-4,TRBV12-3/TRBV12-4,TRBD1,CASSPRTGGGEKLFF,TGTGCCAGCAGTCCAAGGACAGGGGGAGGAGAAAAACTGTTTTTT
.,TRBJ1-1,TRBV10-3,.,CAISESAGMNTEAFF,TGTGCCATCAGTGAGTCGGCAGGGATGAACACTGAAGCTTTCTTT
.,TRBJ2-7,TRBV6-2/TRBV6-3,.,CASSYEGEVHEQYF,TGTGCCAGCAGTTACGAAGGGGAAGTACACGAGCAGTACTTC
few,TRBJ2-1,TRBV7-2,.,CASSLTASIPDSEQFF,TGTGCCAGCAGCTTAACGGCTAGCATTCCCGATAGTGAGCAGTTCTTC
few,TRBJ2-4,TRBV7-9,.,CASSLARGEAKNIQYF,TGTGCCAGCAGCTTAGCGAGGGGGGAAGCCAAAAACATTCAGTACTTC
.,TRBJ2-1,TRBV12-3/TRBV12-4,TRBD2,CASSSLSGGARDEQFF,TGTGCCAGCAGTTCCCTAAGCGGGGGGGCCAGGGATGAGCAGTTCTTC
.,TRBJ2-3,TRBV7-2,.,CASSGVADTQYF,TGTGCCAGCAGCGGTGTCGCAGATACGCAGTATTTT
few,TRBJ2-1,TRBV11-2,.,CASSFHKGSYNEQFF,TGTGCCAGCAGCTTTCACAAGGGTTCGTACAATGAGCAGTTCTTC
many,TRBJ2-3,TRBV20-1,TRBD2,CSATGTSGNTDTQYF,TGCAGTGCAACCGGGACTAGCGGAAACACAGATACGCAGTATTTT
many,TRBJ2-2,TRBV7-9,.,CASNVDKNTGELFF,TGTGCCAGCAACGTCGACAAGAACACCGGGGAGCTGTTTTTT
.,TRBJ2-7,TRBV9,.,CASSVDGAQRNEQYF,TGTGCCAGCAGCGTGGACGGGGCCCAAAGGAACGAGCAGTACTTC
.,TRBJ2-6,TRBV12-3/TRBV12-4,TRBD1,CVSSLGTDPLSGANVLTF,TGTGTCAGCAGTTTGGGGACAGACCCCCTCTCTGGGGCCAACGTCCTGACTTTC
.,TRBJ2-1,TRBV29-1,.,CSFALAVHNEQFF,TGCAGCTTTGCCCTAGCAGTCCACAATGAGCAGTTCTTC
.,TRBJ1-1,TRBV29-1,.,CSLEEGMNTEAFF,TGCAGCCTGGAGGAGGGGATGAACACTGAAGCTTTCTTT
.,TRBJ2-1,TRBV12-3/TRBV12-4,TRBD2,CASSPGLGGFDEQFF,TGTGCCAGCAGTCCGGGACTAGGAGGCTTCGATGAGCAGTTCTTC
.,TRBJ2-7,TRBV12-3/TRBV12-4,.,CASRKTGLPYEQYF,TGTGCCAGCAGGAAGACAGGACTTCCCTACGAGCAGTACTTC
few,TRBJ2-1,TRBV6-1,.,CASRAQGSRINEQFF,TGTGCCAGCAGAGCCCAGGGCTCTCGCATCAATGAGCAGTTCTTC
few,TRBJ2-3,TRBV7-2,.,CASSPITDTQYF,TGTGCCAGCAGCCCAATCACAGATACGCAGTATTTT
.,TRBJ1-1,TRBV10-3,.,CAIRQGTLNTEAFF,TGTGCCATCAGGCAGGGGACATTGAACACTGAAGCTTTCTTT
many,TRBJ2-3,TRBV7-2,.,CASSLTASTDTQYF,TGTGCCAGCAGCTTGACGGCCAGCACAGATACGCAGTATTTT
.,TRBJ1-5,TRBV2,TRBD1,CASSEGGQGSNQPQHF,TGTGCCAGCAGTGAGGGGGGACAGGGTAGCAATCAGCCCCAGCATTTT
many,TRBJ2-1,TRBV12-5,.,CASGLVTPTNEQFF,TGTGCTAGTGGTTTGGTCACCCCTACCAATGAGCAGTTCTTC